A single sample is the source of the 20 T cell receptor beta chains below, sequenced in a study of blood T cell repertoires in COVID-19. Profiled with immunoSEQ multiplex PCR; TCRdb holds only in-frame clones, not every one. The sample lists about 67,000 clones, over 80% occurring once. The specimen sequenced was peripheral blood. Receptor source: a man aged 50-59 years with active COVID-19.

The V call is TRBV4-2, the J call TRBJ2-1, with D possibly TRBD2 on 6 matching bases. CDR1 and CDR2 (germline): LGHNA, YNFKEQ. This CDR3 has 16 amino acids. V was shortened by 1 base and J by 0 bases, with 10 bases between the two germline ends. CDR3 DNA sequence: TGTGCCAGCAGCCAAGGGTCGACTAGCTCCTACAATGAGCAGTTCTTC. As protein: CASSQGSTSSYNEQFF.

J is TRBJ2-1 and V is TRBV25-1, with a possible D match to TRBD2 (6 bases). The germline V gene has CDR1 MGHDK and CDR2 SYGVNS. The V end lost 5 bases, the J end lost 6 bases, and 17 bases lay between the germline ends. The CDR3 is made up of 15 amino acids. The CDR3 region has the DNA TGTGCCAGCAGTCCCTGGGGCGGGACCACCAATGAGCAGTTCTTC. The encoded protein is CASSPWGGTTNEQFF.

The V and J genes are TRBV5-5 and TRBJ2-7; no firm D call. V was pared by 6 bases and J by 4 bases, with 8 bases between. This CDR3 region has 11 residues. In germline, CDR1 is SGHKS, CDR2 YYEKEE (reference sequence). The CDR3 here is CASTMRYEQYF. In DNA form, the CDR3 reads TGTGCCAGCACCATGAGATACGAGCAGTACTTC.

The chain uses TRBV6-1 and TRBJ2-6; D perhaps matches TRBD1 (5 bases). The V gene lost 3 bases and the J gene lost 0 bases, with 6 bases spanning the gap. CDR3 length: 15 amino acids. Germline loops: CDR1 MNHNS, CDR2 SASEGT. DNA of the CDR3: TGTGCCAGCAGTGACAGGGCCTCTGGGGCCAACGTCCTGACTTTC. Its translation is CASSDRASGANVLTF.

The chain has TRBV21-1 and TRBJ1-6; the D segment call TRBD1 is taken from the table without a DNA check. TRBV21-1 is listed as a pseudogene. This CDR3 is built from 16 residues. CDR3 coding DNA: TGTGCCAGCAGCGCCGGGCCGAGACAGCAACCTTCACCCCTCCACTTT. It codes for CASSAGPRQQPSPLHF.

The V call is TRBV28, the J call TRBJ1-5; no definite D call. This CDR3 comprises 15 residues. CDR1 is MDHEN and CDR2 is SYDVKM in the germline V gene. V was cut by 2 bases and J by 5 bases, with 13 bases left in between. CDR3 DNA: TGTGCCAGCAGTTTACGCCGCATTGTAGATCAGCCCCAGCATTTT. Amino acid sequence: CASSLRRIVDQPQHF.

The chain carries TRBV6-1 and TRBJ2-7, with a tentative D call TRBD1 (6 bases). This CDR3 spans 15 amino acids. V dropped 1 base and J dropped 2 bases, with 12 bases sitting between them. In germline, CDR1 is MNHNS, CDR2 SASEGT. CDR3 protein: CASSEEGHSTYEQYF. In nucleotides, the CDR3 is TGTGCCAGCAGTGAAGAGGGACACTCAACCTACGAGCAGTACTTC.

This clone was seen once. This chain links TRBV30 with TRBJ2-1; 8 bases fit TRBD2. Germline assignment: CDR1 GTSNPN and CDR2 SVGIG (reference sequence). V shed 0 bases, J shed 7 bases, and the junction held 5 bases outside the gene matches. This CDR3 comprises 14 residues. In DNA, the CDR3 is TGTGCCTGGAGTGTACTGAGCGGGAGTAATGAGCAGTTCTTC. Protein sequence: CAWSVLSGSNEQFF.

The rearrangement uses TRBV19 and TRBJ2-5; the match to TRBD2 covers 8 bases. J lost 1 base, V lost 3 bases, and 1 base had no gene match. Germline V gene sequence: CDR1 LNHDA, CDR2 SQIVND (reference sequence). This CDR3 comprises 14 residues. CDR3 protein: CASSISGVQETQYF. The CDR3 coding sequence is TGTGCCAGTAGTATTAGCGGGGTCCAAGAGACCCAGTACTTC. The full variable domain, in which reference TRBV19 and TRBJ2-5 provide the parts outside the CDR3, is DGGITQSPKYLFRKEGQNVTLSCEQNLNHDAMYWYRQDPGQGLRLIYYSQIVNDFQKGDIAEGYSVSREKKESFPLTVTSAQKNPTAFYLCASSISGVQETQYFGPGTRLLVL.

The rearrangement joins TRBV7-2 to TRBJ2-7; 7 nucleotides line up with TRBD2. The CDR3 length is 15 residues. V gave up 5 bases and J gave up 0 bases; unmatched junction bases: 7. Germline CDR1 SGHTA, CDR2 FQGNSA. CDR3 nucleotide sequence: TGTGCCAGCAGCACCCCAGCGGGGCGCTCCTACGAGCAGTACTTC. This sequence encodes CASSTPAGRSYEQYF.

The genes are TRBV2 and TRBJ1-5; D is undetermined. V gave up 4 bases and J gave up 3 bases, with 4 bases separating them. This CDR3 has 12 amino acids. Germline loops: CDR1 SNHLY, CDR2 FYNNEI. Written as DNA, the CDR3 is TGTGCCAGCAGTGTACTCAATCAGCCCCAGCATTTT. Residues: CASSVLNQPQHF.

V usage is TRBV19 and J usage is TRBJ1-1, with D possibly being TRBD1 (5 bases). The length of the CDR3 is 17 residues. The germline V gene has CDR1 LNHDA and CDR2 SQIVND (reference sequence). V dropped 6 bases and J dropped 3 bases, with 23 bases sitting between them. CDR3 protein: CASSHSGTLRRYTEAFF. CDR3 DNA: TGTGCCAGTAGCCACAGCGGGACTCTGAGGCGGTACACTGAAGCTTTCTTT.

This sequence joins TRBV6-6 and TRBJ1-2, with TRBD1 matching over 8 bases. The CDR3 runs to 12 residues. V lost 6 bases to trimming and J lost 7 bases; unmatched junction nucleotides: 4. CDR1 is MNHNY and CDR2 is SVGAGI in the germline V gene (reference sequence). In nucleotides, the CDR3 is TGTGCCAGCAGGGCGACAGGGGCTGGCTACACCTTC. Translated: CASRATGAGYTF.

V is TRBV5-1 and J is TRBJ2-1; 9 nucleotides align to TRBD2. The germline gives CDR1 SGHRS, CDR2 YFSETQ. This CDR3 region has 15 residues. The V gene end was trimmed by 4 bases and the J gene end by 7 bases; junction bases not matched to a gene: 9. This chain's CDR3 is CASSEIAGVTNEQFF. The DNA of the CDR3 is TGCGCCAGCAGCGAAATAGCGGGAGTCACGAATGAGCAGTTCTTC. Filled out from reference TRBV5-1 and TRBJ2-1, the complete variable domain reads KAGVTQTPRYLIKTRGQQVTLSCSPISGHRSVSWYQQTPGQGLQFLFEYFSETQRNKGNFPGRFSGRQFSNSRSEMNVSTLELGDSALYLCASSEIAGVTNEQFFGPGTRLTVL.

This clone was recorded once. The chain employs TRBV10-1 and TRBJ1-5; weak D call: TRBD1 (6 bases). The CDR3 spans 14 residues. Germline loops: CDR1 WNHNN, CDR2 SYGVQD (reference sequence). V shed 4 bases and J shed 2 bases, with 9 bases lying between them. The CDR3 bases are TGCGCCAGCAGTGGGAGACAGGGCAATCAGCCCCAGCATTTT. The encoded protein is CASSGRQGNQPQHF.

The chain carries TRBV5-4 and TRBJ2-7; possible D gene TRBD2, 6 bases. The CDR3 covers 16 residues. Germline assignment: CDR1 SGHNT and CDR2 YYREEE (reference sequence). Trimming took 4 bases from V and 0 from J, leaving 17 bases between them. The CDR3 DNA reads as TGTGCCAGCAGCCCTGACTACGGGGGAGCCTCCTACGAGCAGTACTTC. It translates to CASSPDYGGASYEQYF.

The chain joins TRBV11-3 to TRBJ2-1, with 8 bases lining up with TRBD2. The CDR3 has 12 amino acids. V dropped 1 base and J dropped 10; count of bases not matched to a gene: 0. CDR1 is SGHNT, CDR2 YENEEA, per germline. CDR3 loop: CASSLGGREQFF. As DNA, the CDR3 is TGTGCCAGCAGCTTAGGCGGGAGGGAGCAGTTCTTC.

V usage is TRBV5-1 and J usage is TRBJ2-7; 10 nucleotides align to TRBD1. V lost 0 bases and J lost 3; bases outside the gene matches: 3. In germline, CDR1 is SGHRS, CDR2 YFSETQ. The CDR3 totals 15 residues. The CDR3, as DNA: TGCGCCAGCAGCTTGGGGGGGACAGGGGACTACGAGCAGTACTTC. Translated, it gives CASSLGGTGDYEQYF. The full variable domain, rest sourced from reference TRBV5-1 and TRBJ2-7, is KAGVTQTPRYLIKTRGQQVTLSCSPISGHRSVSWYQQTPGQGLQFLFEYFSETQRNKGNFPGRFSGRQFSNSRSEMNVSTLELGDSALYLCASSLGGTGDYEQYFGPGTRLTVT.

This chain links TRBV28 with TRBJ1-2; TRBD1 aligns across 8 bases. CDR1 is MDHEN and CDR2 is SYDVKM in the germline V gene. V gave up 9 bases and J gave up 4 bases; unmatched junction bases: 4. This CDR3 comprises 12 residues. DNA of the CDR3: TGTGCCAGTACAGGACAGGGCTATGGCTACACCTTC. This gives the protein CASTGQGYGYTF.

V usage is TRBV7-2 and J usage is TRBJ2-1; TRBD1 matches 7 bases. Germline V gives CDR1 SGHTA, CDR2 FQGNSA. This CDR3 contains 14 residues. V lost 5 bases, J lost 12 bases, and 13 bases stayed unmatched. CDR3: CASSLIPGQKMQFF. DNA for the CDR3: TGTGCCAGCAGCCTCATACCGGGACAGAAGATGCAGTTCTTC.